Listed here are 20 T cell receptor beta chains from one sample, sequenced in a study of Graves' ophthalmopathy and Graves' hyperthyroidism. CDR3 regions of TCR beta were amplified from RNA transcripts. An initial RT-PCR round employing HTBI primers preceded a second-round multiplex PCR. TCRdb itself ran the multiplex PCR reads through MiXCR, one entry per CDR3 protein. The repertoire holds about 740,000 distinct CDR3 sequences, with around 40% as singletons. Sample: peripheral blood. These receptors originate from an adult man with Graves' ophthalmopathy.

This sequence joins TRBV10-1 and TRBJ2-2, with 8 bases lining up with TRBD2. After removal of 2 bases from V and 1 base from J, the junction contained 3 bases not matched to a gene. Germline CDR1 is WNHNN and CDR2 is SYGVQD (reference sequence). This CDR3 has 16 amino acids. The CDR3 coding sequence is TGCGCCAGCAGTGAGGGAACTAGCGGGAACACCGGGGAGCTGTTTTTT. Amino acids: CASSEGTSGNTGELFF.

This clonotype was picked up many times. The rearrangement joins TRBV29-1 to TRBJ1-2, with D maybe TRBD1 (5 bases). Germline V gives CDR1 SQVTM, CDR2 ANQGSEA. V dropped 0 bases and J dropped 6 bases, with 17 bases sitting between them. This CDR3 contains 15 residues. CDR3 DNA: TGCAGCGTTGAAGACCCCGGGACTTATTCCCATGGCTACACCTTC. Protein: CSVEDPGTYSHGYTF.

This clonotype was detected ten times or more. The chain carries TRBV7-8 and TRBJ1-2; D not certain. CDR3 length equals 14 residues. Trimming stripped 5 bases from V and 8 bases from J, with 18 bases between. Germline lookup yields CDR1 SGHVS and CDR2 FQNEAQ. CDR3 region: CASSDHGRGDGYTF. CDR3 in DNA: TGTGCCAGCAGCGATCACGGTCGCGGAGACGGCTACACCTTC.

The CDR3 loop is CSARDPAGTEETQYF. The CDR3 DNA sequence: TGCAGTGCTAGAGATCCAGCGGGGACGGAAGAGACCCAGTACTTC. J is TRBJ2-5 and V is TRBV20-1; TRBD2 matches 7 bases. CDR1 and CDR2 from the germline V gene are DFQATT and SNEGSKA (reference sequence). J lost 3 bases, V lost 0 bases, and 7 bases had no gene match. The CDR3 is made up of 15 amino acids.

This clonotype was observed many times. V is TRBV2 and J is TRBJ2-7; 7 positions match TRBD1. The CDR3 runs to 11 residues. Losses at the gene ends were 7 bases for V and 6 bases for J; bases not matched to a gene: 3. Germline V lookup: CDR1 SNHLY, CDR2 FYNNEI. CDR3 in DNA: TGTGCCAGCATGGACAGGCTCGAGCAGTACTTC. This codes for CASMDRLEQYF.

CDR3 coding DNA: TGTGACTGGTGGTGGTTTGGGGCCTACGAGCAGTACTTC. This gives the protein CDWWWFGAYEQYF. The chain joins TRBV25-1 to TRBJ2-7, with no clear D. The CDR3 sequence is 13 residues long. Germline V gives CDR1 MGHDK, CDR2 SYGVNS.

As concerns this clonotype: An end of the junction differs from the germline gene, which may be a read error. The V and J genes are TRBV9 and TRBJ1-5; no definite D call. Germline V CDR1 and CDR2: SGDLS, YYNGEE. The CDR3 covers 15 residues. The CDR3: CASSFSFYSSQPQHF. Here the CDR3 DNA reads TGTGCCAGCAGCTTCTCGTTTTATAGCAGTCAGCCCCAGCATTTT.

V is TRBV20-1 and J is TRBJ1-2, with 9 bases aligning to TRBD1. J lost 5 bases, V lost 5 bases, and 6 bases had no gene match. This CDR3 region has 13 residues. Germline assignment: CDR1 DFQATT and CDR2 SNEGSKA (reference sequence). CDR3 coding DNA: TGCAGTGCTCTGACAGGGGGACGATATGGCTACACCTTC. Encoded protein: CSALTGGRYGYTF.

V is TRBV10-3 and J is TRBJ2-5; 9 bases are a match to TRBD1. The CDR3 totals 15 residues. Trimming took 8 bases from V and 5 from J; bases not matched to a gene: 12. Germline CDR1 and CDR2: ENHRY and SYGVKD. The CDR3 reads CAISETGGGLETQYF. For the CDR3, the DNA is TGTGCCATCTCGGAGACAGGGGGTGGTCTGGAGACCCAGTACTTC.

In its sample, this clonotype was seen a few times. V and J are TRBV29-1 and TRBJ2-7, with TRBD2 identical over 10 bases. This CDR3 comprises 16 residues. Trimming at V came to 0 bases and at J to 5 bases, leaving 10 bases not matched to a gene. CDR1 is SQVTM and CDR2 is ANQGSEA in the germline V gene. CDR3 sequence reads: CSVEDPLAGEDNEQYF. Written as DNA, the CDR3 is TGCAGCGTTGAAGATCCCCTAGCGGGAGAGGACAACGAGCAGTACTTC.

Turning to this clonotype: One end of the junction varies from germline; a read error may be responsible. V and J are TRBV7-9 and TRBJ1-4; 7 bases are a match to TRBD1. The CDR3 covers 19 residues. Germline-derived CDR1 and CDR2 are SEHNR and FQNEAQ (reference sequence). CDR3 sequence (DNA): TGCGCCAGCAGCTTGACTGGGGACAGCTCGTCTTCCCAGGTCATGAAACTGTTTTTT. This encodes CASSLTGDSSSSQVMKLFF.

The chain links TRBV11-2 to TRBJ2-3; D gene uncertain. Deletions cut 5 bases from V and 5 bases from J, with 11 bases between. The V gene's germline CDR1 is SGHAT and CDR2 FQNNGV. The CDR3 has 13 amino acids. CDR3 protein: CASSPRSLDTQYF. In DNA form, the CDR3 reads TGTGCCAGCAGCCCCCGAAGTCTAGATACGCAGTATTTT.

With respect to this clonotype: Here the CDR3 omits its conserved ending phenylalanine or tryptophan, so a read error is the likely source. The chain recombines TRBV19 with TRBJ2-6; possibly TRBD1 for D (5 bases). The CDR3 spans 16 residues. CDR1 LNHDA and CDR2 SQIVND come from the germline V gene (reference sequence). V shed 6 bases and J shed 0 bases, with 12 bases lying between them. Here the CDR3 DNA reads TGTGCCAGTAGCAGACAGACCCTCTCTGGGGCCAACGTCCTGACTCCA. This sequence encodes CASSRQTLSGANVLTP.

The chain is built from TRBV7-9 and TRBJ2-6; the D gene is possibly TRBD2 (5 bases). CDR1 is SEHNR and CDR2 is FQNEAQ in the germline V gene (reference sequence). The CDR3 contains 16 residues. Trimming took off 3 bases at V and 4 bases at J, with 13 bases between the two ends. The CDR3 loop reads CASSFDGPGGANVLTF. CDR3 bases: TGTGCCAGCAGCTTCGATGGTCCGGGAGGGGCCAACGTCCTGACTTTC.

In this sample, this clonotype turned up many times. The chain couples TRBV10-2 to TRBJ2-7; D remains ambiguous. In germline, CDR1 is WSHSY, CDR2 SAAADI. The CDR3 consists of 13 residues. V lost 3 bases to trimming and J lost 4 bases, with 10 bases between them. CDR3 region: CASSDGPRYEQYF. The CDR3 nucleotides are TGCGCCAGCAGTGATGGCCCCAGGTACGAGCAGTACTTC.

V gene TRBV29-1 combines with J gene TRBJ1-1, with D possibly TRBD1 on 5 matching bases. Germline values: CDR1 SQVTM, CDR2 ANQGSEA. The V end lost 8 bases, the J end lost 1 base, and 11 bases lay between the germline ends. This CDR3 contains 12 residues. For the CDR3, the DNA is TGCAGCAGAGACAGACCGAACACTGAAGCTTTCTTT. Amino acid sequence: CSRDRPNTEAFF.

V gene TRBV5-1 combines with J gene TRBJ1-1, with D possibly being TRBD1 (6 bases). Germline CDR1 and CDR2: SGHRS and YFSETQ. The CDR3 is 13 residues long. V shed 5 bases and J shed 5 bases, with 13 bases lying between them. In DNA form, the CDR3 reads TGCGCCAGCAGATACAGGGTTTTTACTGAAGCTTTCTTT. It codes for CASRYRVFTEAFF.

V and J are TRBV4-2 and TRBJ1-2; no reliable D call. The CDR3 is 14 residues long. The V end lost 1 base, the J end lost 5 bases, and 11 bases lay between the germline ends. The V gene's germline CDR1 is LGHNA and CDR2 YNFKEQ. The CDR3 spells CASSQVEGNYGYTF. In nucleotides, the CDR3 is TGTGCCAGCAGCCAAGTAGAGGGAAATTATGGCTACACCTTC.

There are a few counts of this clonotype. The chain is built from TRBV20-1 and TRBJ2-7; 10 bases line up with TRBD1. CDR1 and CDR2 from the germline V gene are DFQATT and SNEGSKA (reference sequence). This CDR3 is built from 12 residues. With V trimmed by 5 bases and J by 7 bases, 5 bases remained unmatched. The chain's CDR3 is CSAGTGEGEQYF. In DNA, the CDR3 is TGCAGTGCTGGGACAGGGGAGGGGGAGCAGTACTTC.

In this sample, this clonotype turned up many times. The DNA for the CDR3 is TGCAGTGCTAGGAGGGACGATGAGCAGTTCTTC. Translation: CSARRDDEQFF. The chain employs TRBV20-1 and TRBJ2-1; D may be TRBD1 or TRBD2 (5 bases each). CDR1 and CDR2 from the germline V gene are DFQATT and SNEGSKA (reference sequence). The V end lost 3 bases, the J end lost 8 bases, and 8 bases lay between the germline ends. The CDR3 totals 11 residues.